This T cell receptor (beta chain) is drawn from a study of chemoradiotherapy in HPV16-positive cancers. Study context: Candidate HPV-specific T-cell clones and common TCR motifs came from functional assays in a couple of HPV16-positive patients. Study-wide results and caveats: In HPV16-positive patients, HPV-responsive T-cell expansion tracked better recurrence-free survival.

The V gene's germline CDR1 is SGHRS and CDR2 YFSETQ. The CDR3 loop spans 14 amino acids. The V gene lost 0 bases and the J gene lost 0 bases, with 6 bases spanning the gap. TCRdb's table, derived via immunoSEQ multiplex PCR, lists solely in-frame clones and lacks some. The sample lists fewer than 8,000 clones; about 89% were seen once. Details on this clone: Its specificity is not known.

The chain carries TRBV5-1 and TRBJ1-1; D is unclear. The specimen was obtained from a patient who underwent chemoradiotherapy. The sequence derives from a human donor with HPV-associated anogenital cancer. CDR3 region: CASSLEEMNTEAFF. The CDR3 DNA is TGCGCCAGCAGCTTGGAGGAAATGAACACTGAAGCTTTCTTT.